The 5 T cell receptor beta chains given below trace back to one sample, sequenced in a study of shared clonotypes between healthy human individuals. The table came from immunoSEQ multiplex PCR; TCRdb's copy has only in-frame clones and leaves some out. In the table there are approximately 2,300,000 clones, around 93% of which are singletons. The specimen sequenced was naive CD4+ T cells from PBMCs. Described subset: CD45RA+ positively selected. These receptors were taken from a man aged 18 to 29 in good health. Some clones in this sample may be carry-over from other donors' samples.

The chain is built from TRBV4-1 and TRBJ1-2; 7 bases line up with TRBD1. Germline V lookup: CDR1 MGHRA, CDR2 YSYEKL. V lost 4 bases, J lost 2 bases, and 7 bases stayed unmatched. There are 15 residues in the CDR3. CDR3 nucleotide sequence: TGCGCCAGCAGCCCCGACCGGGACAGCAACTATGGCTACACCTTC. Protein: CASSPDRDSNYGYTF.

Concerning this clone: Different DNA sequences within this sample yield the same CDR3. CDR3 residues: CASSLDRGYTF. Here the CDR3 DNA reads TGCGCCAGCAGCTTGGACCGGGGCTACACCTTC. V usage is TRBV5-1 and J usage is TRBJ1-2; D gene unclear. The CDR3 loop spans 11 amino acids. CDR1 is SGHRS, CDR2 YFSETQ, per germline. The V and J ends lost 0 bases and 8 bases respectively, with 5 bases between them. Filled out from reference TRBV5-1 and TRBJ1-2, the complete variable domain reads KAGVTQTPRYLIKTRGQQVTLSCSPISGHRSVSWYQQTPGQGLQFLFEYFSETQRNKGNFPGRFSGRQFSNSRSEMNVSTLELGDSALYLCASSLDRGYTFGSGTRLTVV.

This clone was counted a single time. The chain combines TRBV30 with TRBJ2-7, with D possibly TRBD2 on 6 matching bases. The CDR3 covers 14 residues. Germline CDR1 reads GTSNPN; CDR2 reads SVGIG (reference sequence). Trimming left V 1 base short and J 2 bases short, with 12 bases between. Written as DNA, the CDR3 is TGTGCCTGGAGTGGGGAGGCCGTGGCCTACGAGCAGTACTTC. Translating gives CAWSGEAVAYEQYF.

This clone is a singleton in its sample. The chain is built from TRBV19 and TRBJ1-1; D ambiguous. The CDR3 loop spans 12 amino acids. Germline V lookup: CDR1 LNHDA, CDR2 SQIVND (reference sequence). The germline V and J ends were trimmed by 2 bases and 10 bases, with 11 bases remaining between them. DNA of the CDR3: TGTGCCAGTAGTATACCCGCAGAGGGAGCTTTCTTT. This sequence encodes CASSIPAEGAFF.

The rearrangement joins TRBV4-2 to TRBJ2-1, with 7 bases lining up with TRBD2. The trim removed 0 bases at V and 7 bases at J, leaving 12 bases unmatched. The CDR3 contains 17 residues. The germline V gene has CDR1 LGHNA and CDR2 YNFKEQ. CDR3 sequence reads: CASSQDHVRAGENEQFF. The CDR3 coding sequence is TGTGCCAGCAGCCAAGATCATGTAAGGGCGGGGGAGAATGAGCAGTTCTTC.